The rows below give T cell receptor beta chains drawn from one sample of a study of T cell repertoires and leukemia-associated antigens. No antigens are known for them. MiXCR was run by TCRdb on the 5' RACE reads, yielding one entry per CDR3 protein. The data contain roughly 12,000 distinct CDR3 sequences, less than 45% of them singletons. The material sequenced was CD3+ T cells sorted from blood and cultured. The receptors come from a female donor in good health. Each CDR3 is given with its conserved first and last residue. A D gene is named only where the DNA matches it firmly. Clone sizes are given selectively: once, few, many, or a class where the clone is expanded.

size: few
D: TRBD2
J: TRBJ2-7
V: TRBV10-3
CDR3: CAISESALAGGTSYEQYF
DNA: TGTGCCATCAGTGAGTCTGCCCTAGCGGGAGGGACTTCCTACGAGCAGTACTTC

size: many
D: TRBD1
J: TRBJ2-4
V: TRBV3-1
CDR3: CASSQGQNFWGPKNIQYF
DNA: TGTGCCAGCAGCCAGGGACAGAACTTCTGGGGGCCCAAAAACATTCAGTACTTC

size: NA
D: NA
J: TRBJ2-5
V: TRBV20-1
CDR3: CSALTEDGSDIETQYF
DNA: TGCAGTGCCTTAACGGAAGACGGGAGTGATATAGAGACCCAGTACTTC

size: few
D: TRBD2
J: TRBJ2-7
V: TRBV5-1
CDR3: CASSSGRRNEQYF
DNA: TGCGCCAGCTCTAGCGGGAGAAGGAACGAGCAGTACTTC

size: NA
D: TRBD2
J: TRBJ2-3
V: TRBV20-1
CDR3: CSAPGLAGDTQYF
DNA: TGCAGTGCCCCTGGACTAGCCGGAGATACGCAGTATTTT

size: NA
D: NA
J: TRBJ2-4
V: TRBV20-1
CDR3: CSASRQVAKNIQYF
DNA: TGCAGTGCTAGCAGACAGGTAGCCAAAAACATTCAGTACTTC

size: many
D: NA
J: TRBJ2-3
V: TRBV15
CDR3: CATSRAKVETDTQYF
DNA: TGTGCCACCAGCAGAGCTAAGGTCGAGACAGATACGCAGTATTTT

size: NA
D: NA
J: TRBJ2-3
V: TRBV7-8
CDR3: CASTPRGSFTDTQYF
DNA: TGTGCCAGCACCCCAAGGGGCAGTTTCACAGATACGCAGTATTTT

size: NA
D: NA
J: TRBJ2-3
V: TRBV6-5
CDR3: CATGNAGATDTQYF
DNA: TGTGCCACCGGGAACGCCGGGGCCACAGATACGCAGTATTTT

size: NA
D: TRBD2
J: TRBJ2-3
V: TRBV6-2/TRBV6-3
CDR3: CASSYSGTSGPDTQYF
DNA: TGTGCCAGCAGTTACTCGGGGACTAGCGGCCCAGATACGCAGTATTTT

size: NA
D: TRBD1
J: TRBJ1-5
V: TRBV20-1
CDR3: CSARMDRPSNQPQHF
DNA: TGCAGTGCGAGAATGGACAGGCCTAGCAATCAGCCCCAGCATTTT

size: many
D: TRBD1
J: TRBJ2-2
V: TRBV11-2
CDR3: CASRFQGAYGGELFF
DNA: TGTGCCAGCAGGTTCCAGGGGGCATATGGCGGGGAGCTGTTTTTT

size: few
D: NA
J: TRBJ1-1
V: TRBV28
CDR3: CASSLMRGTEAFF
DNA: TGTGCCAGCAGTTTAATGAGGGGGACTGAAGCTTTCTTT

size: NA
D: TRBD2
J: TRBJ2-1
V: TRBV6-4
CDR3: CASPPFVRPGGSEQFF
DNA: TGTGCCAGCCCCCCCTTCGTGCGGCCGGGGGGGAGTGAGCAGTTCTTC

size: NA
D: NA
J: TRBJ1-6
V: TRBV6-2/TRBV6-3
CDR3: CASSYSWIDLHF
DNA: TGTGCCAGCAGTTACTCTTGGATTGACCTCCACTTT

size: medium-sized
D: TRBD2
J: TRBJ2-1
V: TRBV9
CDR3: CASSAGLAGMYEQFF
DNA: TGTGCCAGCAGCGCGGGACTAGCGGGAATGTATGAGCAGTTCTTC

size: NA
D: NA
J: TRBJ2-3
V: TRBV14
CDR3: CASSQAGFTDTQYF
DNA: TGTGCCAGCAGCCAAGCGGGATTCACAGATACGCAGTATTTT

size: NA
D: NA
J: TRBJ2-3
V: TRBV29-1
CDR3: CSVGGKETGATREYF
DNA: TGCAGCGTTGGGGGTAAGGAGACAGGAGCTACCAGGGAGTATTTT